Described below is a single T cell receptor beta chain sequence and its context. Next came a second PCR, run for about 7 to 12 cycles, which used a sample-barcoded 5' primer along with a J-beta primer mix. A tag from a template-switch adaptor with 12 random nucleotides marked each cDNA molecule. Every sample returned 2.5 million or more CDR3-containing paired-end reads. One entry per CDR3 protein results from TCRdb running MiXCR on the 5' RACE reads. Of roughly 1,500,000 distinct CDR3 sequences listed, 34% were seen once; the top ten hold 11%. This sample is drawn from a study of blood T cells in healthy people across ages. The study drew donors from healthy Caucasian individuals in Russia aged roughly 6 to 90. Peripheral blood was drawn, approximately 10 milliliters per donor. The CDR3 runs to 15 residues. CDR1 and CDR2 from the germline V gene are MNHEY and SMNVEV (reference sequence). J lost 6 bases, V lost 5 bases, and 12 bases had no gene match.

Material for sequencing was blood. The receptor's source is a woman younger than 45 in good health. This chain uses TRBV27 with TRBJ1-2; 7 positions agree with TRBD1. CDR3 nucleotides: TGTGCCAGCAGTCTTCGACAGGGAAACTTAGATGGCTACACCTTC. It yields the protein CASSLRQGNLDGYTF.